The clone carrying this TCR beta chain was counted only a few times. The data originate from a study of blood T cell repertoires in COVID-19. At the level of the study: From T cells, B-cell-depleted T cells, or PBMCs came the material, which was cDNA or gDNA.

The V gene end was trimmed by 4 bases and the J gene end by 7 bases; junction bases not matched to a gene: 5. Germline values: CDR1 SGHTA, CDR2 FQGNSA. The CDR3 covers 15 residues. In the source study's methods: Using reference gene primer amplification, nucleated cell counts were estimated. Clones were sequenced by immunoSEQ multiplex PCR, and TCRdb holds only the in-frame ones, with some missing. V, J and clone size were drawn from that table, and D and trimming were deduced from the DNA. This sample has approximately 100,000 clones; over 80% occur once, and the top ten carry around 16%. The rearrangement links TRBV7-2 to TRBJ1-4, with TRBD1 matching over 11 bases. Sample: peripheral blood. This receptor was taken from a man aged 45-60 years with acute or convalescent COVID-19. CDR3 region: CASSWGQGEGEKLFF. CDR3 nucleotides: TGTGCCAGCAGCTGGGGACAGGGGGAGGGTGAAAAACTGTTTTTT.